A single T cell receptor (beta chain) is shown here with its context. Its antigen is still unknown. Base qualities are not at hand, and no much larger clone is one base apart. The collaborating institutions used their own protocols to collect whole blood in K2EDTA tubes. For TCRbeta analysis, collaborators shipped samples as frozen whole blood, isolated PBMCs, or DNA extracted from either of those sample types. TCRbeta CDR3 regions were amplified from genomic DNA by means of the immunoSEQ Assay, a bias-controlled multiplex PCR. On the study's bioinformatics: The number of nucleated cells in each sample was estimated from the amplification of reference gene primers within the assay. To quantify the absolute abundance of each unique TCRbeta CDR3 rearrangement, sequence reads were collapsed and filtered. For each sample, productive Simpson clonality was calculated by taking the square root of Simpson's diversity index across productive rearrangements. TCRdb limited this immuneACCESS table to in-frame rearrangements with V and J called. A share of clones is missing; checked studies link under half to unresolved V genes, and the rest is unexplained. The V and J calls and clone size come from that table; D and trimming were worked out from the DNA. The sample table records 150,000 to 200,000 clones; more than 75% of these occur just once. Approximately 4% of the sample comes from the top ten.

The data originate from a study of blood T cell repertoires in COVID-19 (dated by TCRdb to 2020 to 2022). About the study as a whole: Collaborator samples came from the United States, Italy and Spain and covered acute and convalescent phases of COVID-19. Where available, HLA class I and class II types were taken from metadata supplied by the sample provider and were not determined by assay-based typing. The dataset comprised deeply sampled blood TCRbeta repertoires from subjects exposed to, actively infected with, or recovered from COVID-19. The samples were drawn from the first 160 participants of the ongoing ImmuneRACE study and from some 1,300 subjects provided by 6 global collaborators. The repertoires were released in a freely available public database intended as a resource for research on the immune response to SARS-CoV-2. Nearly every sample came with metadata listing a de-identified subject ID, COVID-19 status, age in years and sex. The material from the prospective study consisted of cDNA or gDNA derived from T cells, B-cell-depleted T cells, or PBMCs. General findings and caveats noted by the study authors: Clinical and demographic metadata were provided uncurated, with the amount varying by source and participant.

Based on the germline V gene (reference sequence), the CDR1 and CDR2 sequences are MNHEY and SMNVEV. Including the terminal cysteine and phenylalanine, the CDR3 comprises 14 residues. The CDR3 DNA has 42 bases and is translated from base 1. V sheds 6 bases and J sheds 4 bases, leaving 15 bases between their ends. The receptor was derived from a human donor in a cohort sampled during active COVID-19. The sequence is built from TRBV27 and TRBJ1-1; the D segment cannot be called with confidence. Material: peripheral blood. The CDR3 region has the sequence CASRPIIEGTEAFF. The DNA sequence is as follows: TGTGCCAGCAGGCCCATTATCGAGGGCACTGAAGCTTTCTTT.